Listed below are T cell receptor beta chains from one sample, sequenced in a study of memory CD8 T cells in hepatitis C reinfection. The protocol was immunoSEQ multiplex PCR, while the TCRdb copy is restricted to in-frame clones and leaves out a portion. This sample yields some 46,000 clones, of which about 88% are seen a single time; more than 0.6% belongs to the top ten. Sequencing was done on a sample of naive CD8+ T cells sorted from blood. Receptors were obtained from a man younger than 35 with hepatitis C virus infection. Each CDR3 is given with its conserved first and last residue. A D gene is named only where the DNA matches it firmly. Some rows mark clone size as missing; the rest say once, few, many or name a class of expanded clone.

CDR3 | DNA | size | V | length | J | D
CASSQVRAVAGQLTGELFF | TGCGCCAGCAGCCAAGTCAGGGCGGTCGCGGGACAGCTCACCGGGGAGCTGTTTTTT | NA | TRBV4-1 | 19 | TRBJ2-2 | NA
CASSVAGTTYEQYF | TGTGCCTCATCCGTAGCGGGGACCACCTACGAGCAGTACTTC | NA | TRBV2 | 14 | TRBJ2-7 | TRBD2
CASSEYEASEQFF | TGCGCCAGCAGTGAGTATGAAGCTAGTGAGCAGTTCTTC | NA | TRBV10-2 | 13 | TRBJ2-1 | NA
CASSPTSTGARKLFF | TGTGCCAGCAGCCCCACCTCGACAGGGGCGCGAAAACTGTTTTTT | NA | TRBV5-8 | 15 | TRBJ1-4 | TRBD1
CASSLAVASNEQFF | TGTGCCAGCAGCTTGGCCGTCGCGTCCAATGAGCAGTTCTTC | NA | TRBV5-4 | 14 | TRBJ2-1 | NA
CASSQVTGSEAFF | TGCGCCAGCAGCCAAGTCACAGGGTCTGAAGCTTTCTTT | few | TRBV4-3 | 13 | TRBJ1-1 | NA
CASRSGVNQPQHF | TGTGCCAGCAGGTCAGGGGTCAATCAGCCCCAGCATTTT | few | TRBV6-6 | 13 | TRBJ1-5 | NA
CASSVSYEQYF | TGTGCCAGCAGCGTGAGCTACGAGCAGTACTTC | NA | TRBV2 | 11 | TRBJ2-7 | NA
CASSPSGMGYEQYF | TGTGCCAGCAGTCCGAGCGGCATGGGCTACGAGCAGTACTTC | NA | TRBV6-5 | 14 | TRBJ2-7 | NA
CASSPELNHQQWGVSTEAFF | TGTGCCAGCTCACCAGAATTGAATCATCAGCAATGGGGGGTGAGCACTGAAGCTTTCTTT | NA | TRBV18 | 20 | TRBJ1-1 | NA
CASRPGLADYEQYF | TGTGCCAGCAGGCCAGGACTAGCGGACTACGAGCAGTACTTC | once | TRBV28 | 14 | TRBJ2-7 | TRBD2
CASSGAGGPKDTQYF | TGTGCCAGCAGCGGCGCGGGAGGGCCTAAAGATACGCAGTATTTT | NA | TRBV9 | 15 | TRBJ2-3 | TRBD2
CASSLGQGTVNTEAFF | TGCGCCAGCAGCCTGGGACAGGGAACGGTGAACACTGAAGCTTTCTTT | NA | TRBV5-1 | 16 | TRBJ1-1 | TRBD1
CASSRKTPYYGYTF | TGTGCCAGTAGTAGGAAGACACCCTACTATGGCTACACCTTC | NA | TRBV19 | 14 | TRBJ1-2 | NA
CASSAGIQYF | TGTGCCAGCAGTGCCGGCATTCAGTACTTC | NA | TRBV2 | 10 | TRBJ2-4 | NA
CASSLLAGESTDTQYF | TGTGCCAGCAGCTTGCTAGCGGGGGAGAGCACAGATACGCAGTATTTT | NA | TRBV5-6 | 16 | TRBJ2-3 | TRBD2
CASSYQGGLSYEQYF | TGTGCCAGCAGTTACCAGGGTGGTCTTTCCTACGAGCAGTACTTC | NA | TRBV27 | 15 | TRBJ2-7 | NA
CASSSGGYGTEAFF | TGTGCCAGCAGCTCAGGGGGGTACGGCACTGAAGCTTTCTTT | few | TRBV7-8 | 14 | TRBJ1-1 | TRBD1
CASSLFEGDQETQYF | TGTGCCAGCAGCTTATTCGAGGGGGATCAAGAGACCCAGTACTTC | few | TRBV7-2 | 15 | TRBJ2-5 | NA
CASRQGSNTGELFF | TGTGCCAGCAGACAGGGATCGAACACCGGGGAGCTGTTTTTT | NA | TRBV2 | 14 | TRBJ2-2 | NA
CASSVTGGFEKLFF | TGTGCCAGCAGCGTAACAGGGGGCTTTGAAAAACTGTTTTTT | NA | TRBV9 | 14 | TRBJ1-4 | TRBD1
CARGLAGEEQFF | TGTGCCAGGGGACTAGCGGGCGAAGAGCAGTTCTTC | NA | TRBV2 | 12 | TRBJ2-1 | TRBD2
CASSLGQLNTEAFF | TGTGCCAGCAGCTTAGGACAATTGAACACTGAAGCTTTCTTT | NA | TRBV11-2 | 14 | TRBJ1-1 | NA
CASSYLSGGEEETQYF | TGTGCCAGCAGTTACCTTAGCGGGGGGGAAGAAGAGACCCAGTACTTC | NA | TRBV6-6 | 16 | TRBJ2-5 | TRBD2
CASSTRAGVGTEQFF | TGTGCCAGCAGCACCCGAGCGGGAGTAGGGACCGAGCAGTTCTTC | NA | TRBV7-9 | 15 | TRBJ2-1 | TRBD2
CASRPVSGGSADGELFF | TGCGCCAGCAGACCGGTGTCAGGGGGCTCTGCAGACGGGGAGCTGTTTTTT | NA | TRBV4-1 | 17 | TRBJ2-2 | TRBD1
CAISESSRDSLAKNIQYF | TGTGCCATCAGTGAGTCGTCGAGGGACTCCCTAGCCAAAAACATTCAGTACTTC | NA | TRBV10-3 | 18 | TRBJ2-4 | NA
CASSEGSGGPTDTQYF | TGTGCCAGCAGTGAAGGTAGCGGGGGCCCCACAGATACGCAGTATTTT | NA | TRBV2 | 16 | TRBJ2-3 | TRBD2
CSVPGLAGEVGEQFF | TGCAGCGTGCCGGGACTAGCGGGAGAGGTAGGTGAGCAGTTCTTC | NA | TRBV29-1 | 15 | TRBJ2-1 | TRBD2
CASAYSRDVTGELFF | TGTGCCAGCGCCTATAGCCGGGATGTAACCGGGGAGCTGTTTTTT | NA | TRBV6-1 | 15 | TRBJ2-2 | NA
CASSRNPGLAETSYEQYF | TGTGCCAGCAGCCGAAACCCAGGACTAGCGGAGACCTCCTACGAGCAGTACTTC | NA | TRBV7-6 | 18 | TRBJ2-7 | TRBD2
CASSIGFFHGQPQHF | TGTGCCAGTAGTATAGGATTTTTCCACGGTCAGCCCCAGCATTTT | NA | TRBV19 | 15 | TRBJ1-5 | NA
CASSIPGGAGNEQFF | TGTGCCAGTAGTATCCCCGGGGGAGCGGGGAATGAGCAGTTCTTC | NA | TRBV19 | 15 | TRBJ2-1 | TRBD2
CASRTGTEDEKLFF | TGTGCCAGCAGGACCGGGACAGAGGATGAAAAACTGTTTTTT | NA | TRBV6-6 | 14 | TRBJ1-4 | TRBD1
CASSIPEKSTGELFF | TGTGCCAGTAGTATCCCCGAGAAAAGCACCGGGGAGCTGTTTTTT | NA | TRBV19 | 15 | TRBJ2-2 | NA
CASSLRGLGDYNEQFF | TGTGCCAGCAGCCTGAGGGGACTAGGAGACTACAATGAGCAGTTCTTC | NA | TRBV7-9 | 16 | TRBJ2-1 | TRBD2
CASSIDLPSYEQYF | TGTGCCAGTAGTATAGATCTTCCCAGCTACGAGCAGTACTTC | NA | TRBV19 | 14 | TRBJ2-7 | NA
CSVRDLNDYGYTF | TGCAGCGTCCGGGACTTAAACGACTATGGCTACACCTTC | NA | TRBV29-1 | 13 | TRBJ1-2 | NA
CASSYIGGGGYTF | TGTGCCAGCAGCTACATAGGGGGCGGTGGCTACACCTTC | NA | TRBV7-3 | 13 | TRBJ1-2 | TRBD1
CASRISSGMKDTQYF | TGTGCCAGCAGGATCTCTAGCGGGATGAAAGATACGCAGTATTTT | NA | TRBV27 | 15 | TRBJ2-3 | TRBD2
CASSLLTSGRRETQYF | TGTGCCAGCAGCTTGCTGACTAGCGGGAGAAGAGAGACCCAGTACTTC | NA | TRBV7-2 | 16 | TRBJ2-5 | TRBD2
CASREPEVAGELFF | TGTGCCAGCAGGGAACCAGAGGTTGCCGGGGAGCTGTTTTTT | once | TRBV7-2 | 14 | TRBJ2-2 | NA
CASSIPDGLNTEAFF | TGTGCCAGTAGTATTCCGGACGGACTCAACACTGAAGCTTTCTTT | NA | TRBV19 | 15 | TRBJ1-1 | NA
CASSLTSGDGDTQYF | TGTGCCAGCAGCTTGACTAGCGGGGACGGAGATACGCAGTATTTT | NA | TRBV11-3 | 15 | TRBJ2-3 | TRBD2
CASSQEGSGGPYEQYF | TGTGCCAGCAGCCAAGAGGGTAGTGGAGGGCCCTACGAGCAGTACTTC | NA | TRBV4-2 | 16 | TRBJ2-7 | NA